This TCR beta chain was sequenced in a study of CD4+ T cells in melanoma. Study-level points and caveats: A reported correlation linked neoantigen-specific CD4+ T cells to CD8+, macrophage and B cell function.

TCRdb keeps only in-frame clones here, not all; method: immunoSEQ multiplex PCR. The top ten hold roughly 10% of the sample, which has about 14,000 clones, 60% to 75% seen once. The V end was cut by 5 bases, the J end by 7 bases, with 11 bases between. Germline CDR1 reads PRHDT; CDR2 reads FYEKMQ (reference sequence). The CDR3 is made up of 12 amino acids. Regarding this clone: Its matching antigen is unknown.

Sequenced sample: cells from a culture (not recorded whether cultured in vitro). This chain connects TRBV13 to TRBJ1-1; the D is unclear. The sequence was obtained from a human donor with melanoma. This CDR3 reads CASSPGWGEAFF. The CDR3 DNA reads TGTGCCAGCAGCCCCGGATGGGGTGAAGCTTTCTTT.